The 7 T cell receptor beta chains reported below all come from one sample, sequenced in a study of cytomegalovirus exposure and HLA in healthy donors (dated by TCRdb to between 2016 and 2019). The receptor library was made with the immunoSEQ multiplex PCR assay. For the multiplex PCR, a mixture combining 60 forward primers for TCR Vbeta segments and 13 reverse primers for TCR Jbeta segments was used. TCRdb took this table from immuneACCESS and kept in-frame rearrangements with V and J called. Such tables lack part of the clones; where checked against another copy, unresolved V genes explain under half of the gap, and the rest is unexplained. The sample records over 100,000 clones, 55% to 65% of which are singletons. Of the sample, less than 12% falls within the top ten clones. Sequencing used PBMCs. Receptors were obtained from a man between 40 and 49 years old in good health and CMV-seropositive.

This clone was counted a few times. The chain is built from TRBV15 and TRBJ1-1, with D hard to call. The CDR3 is 12 residues long. Germline CDR1 LNHNV, CDR2 YYDKDF (reference sequence). The germline V and J ends were trimmed by 5 bases and 3 bases, with 7 bases remaining between them. The CDR3 here is CATSVQYTEAFF. The CDR3 DNA follows: TGTGCCACCAGCGTCCAGTACACTGAAGCTTTCTTT. Combining the CDR3 with reference TRBV15 and TRBJ1-1 gives the whole variable domain DAMVIQNPRYQVTQFGKPVTLSCSQTLNHNVMYWYQQKSSQAPKLLFHYYDKDFNNEADTPDNFQSRRPNTSFCFLDIRSPGLGDTAMYLCATSVQYTEAFFGQGTRLTVV.

The count of this clone is one. The V gene is TRBV10-3, the J gene TRBJ2-7, with TRBD1 matching 9 bases. The CDR3 consists of 12 residues. Germline CDR1 ENHRY, CDR2 SYGVKD. The ends lost 8 bases at V and 5 bases at J; junction bases unmatched: 4. The CDR3 DNA reads as TGTGCCATCGGGACAGGGCCCAACGAGCAGTACTTC. Translating gives CAIGTGPNEQYF.

This clone has just a few counts. The chain joins TRBV30 to TRBJ2-7, with a tentative D call TRBD2 (5 bases). Looked up from germline, CDR1 is GTSNPN and CDR2 is SVGIG (reference sequence). The CDR3 is 12 amino acids. V shed 0 bases and J shed 6 bases, with 9 bases lying between them. CDR3 residues: CAWSVSGFEQYF. The DNA for the CDR3 is TGTGCCTGGAGTGTAAGCGGTTTCGAGCAGTACTTC.

This clone was picked up one time. The J gene is TRBJ1-1, the V gene TRBV7-3; 9 positions agree with TRBD1. CDR1 is SGHTA, CDR2 FQGTGA, per germline. Trimming at V came to 2 bases and at J to 11 bases, leaving 12 bases not matched to a gene. CDR3 length equals 15 residues. The CDR3 here is CASSLSTGGRVEAFF. The DNA of the CDR3 is TGTGCCAGCAGCTTATCAACAGGGGGCCGGGTGGAGGCTTTCTTT.

The chain couples TRBV4-1 to TRBJ2-4, with 9 positions matching TRBD1. Germline-derived CDR1 and CDR2 are MGHRA and YSYEKL. The CDR3 is 15 residues long. Losses at the gene ends were 1 base for V and 5 bases for J; bases not matched to a gene: 3. CDR3 nucleotide sequence: TGCGCCAGCAGCCAAGCCCGGACAGGGGAAAACATTCAGTACTTC. Translation gives CASSQARTGENIQYF.

This clone showed up just once. This chain joins TRBV5-5 and TRBJ1-3; D may be TRBD1 (5 bases). Germline V lookup: CDR1 SGHKS, CDR2 YYEKEE (reference sequence). This CDR3 is built from 13 residues. The germline V and J ends were trimmed by 4 bases and 4 bases, with 9 bases remaining between them. CDR3 nucleotides: TGTGCCAGCAGCGTCAACAGGGGAAACACCATATATTTT. It specifies CASSVNRGNTIYF. The full variable domain, its missing parts supplied by reference TRBV5-5 and TRBJ1-3, is DAGVTQSPTHLIKTRGQQVTLRCSPISGHKSVSWYQQVLGQGPQFIFQYYEKEERGRGNFPDRFSARQFPNYSSELNVNALLLGDSALYLCASSVNRGNTIYFGEGSWLTVV.

The chain carries TRBV9 and TRBJ2-1; TRBD2 agrees at 7 bases. After removal of 1 base from V and 0 bases from J, the junction contained 1 base not matched to a gene. The germline CDR1 and CDR2 sequences are SGDLS and YYNGEE. The CDR3 covers 15 residues. CDR3 loop: CASSVLADSYNEQFF. As DNA, the CDR3 is TGTGCCAGCAGCGTACTAGCGGACTCCTACAATGAGCAGTTCTTC.